These T cell receptor beta chains were read from a single sample in a study of T cell changes during pregnancy in multiple sclerosis. The method was immunoSEQ multiplex PCR; TCRdb's version includes in-frame clones alone and lacks a portion of them. Of about 110,000 clones in the sample, under 95% are singletons; the top ten hold roughly 1.6%. The material was peripheral blood, obtained before pregnancy. These receptors came from a female donor with multiple sclerosis, enrolled in a pregnancy study. Both conserved end residues are part of each CDR3. The D gene is left open where the match is weak. Only part of the rows carry a size: once, few, many, or a class if the clone is expanded.

NA,NA,TRBJ1-1,TRBV7-9,17,CASSLSGGKALNTEAFF,TGTGCCAGCAGCCTCAGCGGGGGGAAGGCCTTGAACACTGAAGCTTTCTTT
NA,TRBD2,TRBJ2-1,TRBV7-2,18,CASSLSSVAGGPYNEQFF,TGTGCCAGCAGCTTAAGTAGTGTAGCGGGAGGGCCCTACAATGAGCAGTTCTTC
NA,TRBD2,TRBJ2-4,TRBV11-2,16,CASSLGVLAGENIQYF,TGTGCCAGCAGCTTAGGCGTACTAGCGGGGGAAAACATTCAGTACTTC
NA,TRBD2,TRBJ2-1,TRBV5-1,16,CASSFPGLAALDEQFF,TGCGCCAGCAGCTTCCCGGGACTAGCGGCGTTGGATGAGCAGTTCTTC
NA,NA,TRBJ1-1,TRBV27,13,CASSPTGNTEAFF,TGTGCCAGCAGTCCAACAGGGAACACTGAAGCTTTCTTT
NA,NA,TRBJ2-7,TRBV28,15,CASSRGSLGTYEQYF,TGTGCCAGCAGTCGGGGGTCTTTGGGAACCTACGAGCAGTACTTC
NA,TRBD1,TRBJ2-7,TRBV30,12,CAWARGTYEQYF,TGTGCCTGGGCCAGGGGGACCTACGAGCAGTACTTC
once,NA,TRBJ1-1,TRBV11-2,15,CASSSDGTNWSEAFF,TGTGCCAGCAGCTCAGACGGGACAAATTGGTCTGAAGCTTTCTTT
NA,NA,TRBJ1-5,TRBV6-5,14,CASSYSTGNQPQHF,TGTGCCAGCAGTTACTCAACGGGAAATCAGCCCCAGCATTTT
NA,NA,TRBJ2-1,TRBV18,12,CASSQEVREQFF,TGTGCCAGCTCTCAGGAGGTCCGGGAGCAGTTCTTC
NA,TRBD2,TRBJ2-1,TRBV19,17,CAGSIRRQTSGTNEQFF,TGTGCCGGTAGTATTCGTAGGCAGACTAGCGGGACCAATGAGCAGTTCTTC
NA,TRBD1,TRBJ1-1,TRBV4-1,14,CASSQWTGNTEAFF,TGCGCCAGCAGCCAATGGACAGGGAACACTGAAGCTTTCTTT
NA,TRBD1,TRBJ2-7,TRBV27,14,CASSWGQVGYEQYF,TGTGCCAGCAGTTGGGGACAGGTCGGCTACGAGCAGTACTTC
NA,TRBD1,TRBJ1-5,TRBV7-2,15,CASSTGTGGNQPQHF,TGTGCCAGCAGCACAGGGACAGGGGGCAATCAGCCCCAGCATTTT
NA,TRBD1,TRBJ1-4,TRBV18,16,CASSMGQVLTNEKLFF,TGTGCCAGCTCAATGGGACAGGTGTTGACTAATGAAAAACTGTTTTTT
NA,NA,TRBJ2-5,TRBV7-9,12,CASSLALQTQYF,TGTGCCAGCAGCTTAGCGCTACAGACCCAGTACTTC